This entry lists 20 T cell receptor beta chains sequenced from one sample in a study of identical twins. A single record per CDR3 protein comes from TCRdb applying MiXCR to the 5' RACE reads. The data contain about 520,000 distinct CDR3 sequences, 22% of them singletons. Another study also made use of these data, one on T cells expressing NK-cell markers.

Sequenced sample: CD4+ T cells sorted from blood. Receptors originate from a young woman in good health.

This clonotype turned up a few times. The chain links TRBV18 to TRBJ2-5, with D hard to call. The germline CDR1 and CDR2 sequences are KGHSH and LQKENI. V lost 1 base and J 4 bases, leaving 7 bases between the germline ends. The length of the CDR3 is 13 residues. CDR3 in DNA: TGTGCCAGCTCACCACGTAACGCAGAGACCCAGTACTTC. This codes for CASSPRNAETQYF.

In its sample, this clonotype was seen a few times. The rearrangement uses TRBV15 and TRBJ1-1; no clear D gene. Germline V gives CDR1 LNHNV, CDR2 YYDKDF (reference sequence). The CDR3 has 12 residues. V was clipped by 5 bases and J by 3 bases, with 7 bases between them. The CDR3 bases are TGTGCCACCAGCGACGGAGACACTGAAGCTTTCTTT. The encoded protein is CATSDGDTEAFF.

V and J are TRBV5-6 and TRBJ2-5; D possibly uses TRBD1 or TRBD2 (5 bases each). From germline, CDR1 is SGHDT and CDR2 YYEEEE. The germline V and J ends were trimmed by 0 bases and 1 base, with 10 bases remaining between them. The CDR3 runs to 15 residues. The CDR3 is CASSLVGDLQETQYF. Here the CDR3 DNA reads TGTGCCAGCAGCTTGGTGGGGGACCTCCAAGAGACCCAGTACTTC. Looking up the rest from reference TRBV5-6 and TRBJ2-5 gives the full variable domain: DAGVTQSPTHLIKTRGQQVTLRCSPKSGHDTVSWYQQALGQGPQFIFQYYEEEERQRGNFPDRFSGHQFPNYSSELNVNALLLGDSALYLCASSLVGDLQETQYFGPGTRLLVL.

V gene TRBV27 combines with J gene TRBJ1-2, with D perhaps TRBD1 (5 bases). CDR3 length: 12 residues. Germline assignment: CDR1 MNHEY and CDR2 SMNVEV (reference sequence). Between the trimmed V and J ends, which lost 8 bases and 4 bases, there was a span of 11 bases. The CDR3 region is CASGGVFYGYTF. Written as DNA, the CDR3 is TGTGCCAGCGGGGGGGTCTTCTATGGCTACACCTTC.

The gene calls are TRBV2 and TRBJ1-6; tentative D call: TRBD1 (6 bases). CDR1 is SNHLY, CDR2 FYNNEI, per germline. There are 13 residues in the CDR3. V lost 5 bases and J 9 bases, leaving 11 bases between the germline ends. The CDR3 loop is CASSSRGGSPLHF. The DNA for the CDR3 is TGTGCCAGCAGTTCCAGGGGTGGTTCACCCCTCCACTTT. The variable domain in full, with the rest retrieved from reference TRBV2 and TRBJ1-6, is EPEVTQTPSHQVTQMGQEVILRCVPISNHLYFYWYRQILGQKVEFLVSFYNNEISEKSEIFDDQFSVERPDGSNFTLKIRSTKLEDSAMYFCASSSRGGSPLHFGNGTRLTVT.

This clonotype was observed a few times. The CDR3 here is CASSGQLSQPQHF. The DNA of the CDR3 is TGTGCCAGCTCGGGACAGCTCAGTCAGCCCCAGCATTTT. The chain carries TRBV6-1 and TRBJ1-5, with TRBD1 matching over 7 bases. Trimming took 8 bases from V and 6 from J; bases not matched to a gene: 7. This CDR3 contains 13 residues. Germline V CDR1 and CDR2: MNHNS, SASEGT.

V and J are TRBV4-1 and TRBJ2-3; D is unclear. CDR3 size: 13 residues. V was pared by 4 bases and J by 11 bases, with 16 bases between. CDR1 is MGHRA, CDR2 YSYEKL, per germline. The CDR3 loop is CASSLMGVAQQYF. CDR3 coding DNA: TGCGCCAGCAGCCTGATGGGCGTAGCCCAGCAGTATTTT.

This sequence joins TRBV5-6 and TRBJ2-1; possible D gene TRBD1, 5 bases. The CDR3 is 15 residues long. Trimming pared 3 bases from V and 4 bases from J, leaving 14 bases between. Germline CDR1 and CDR2: SGHDT and YYEEEE. The CDR3 bases are TGTGCCAGCAGCTCCTCGTGGGGCCCGTACAATGAGCAGTTCTTC. The encoded protein is CASSSSWGPYNEQFF.

V gene TRBV20-1 combines with J gene TRBJ1-3; 8 bases are a match to TRBD1. The CDR3 loop spans 14 amino acids. The germline V gene encodes CDR1 DFQATT and CDR2 SNEGSKA (reference sequence). With V trimmed by 3 bases and J by 3 bases, 4 bases remained unmatched. The CDR3 here is CSARDRVFGNTIYF. CDR3 coding DNA: TGCAGTGCTAGGGACAGGGTCTTTGGAAACACCATATATTTT.

The chain uses TRBV18 and TRBJ2-7; 7 bases line up with TRBD2. The CDR3 is 16 amino acids. Losses at the gene ends were 8 bases for V and 7 bases for J; bases not matched to a gene: 20. Per germline, CDR1 KGHSH and CDR2 LQKENI. This CDR3 is CASPPTVSGTPGEQYF. Here the CDR3 DNA reads TGTGCCAGCCCCCCCACGGTGAGCGGGACTCCGGGGGAGCAGTACTTC.

This clonotype was picked up a small number of times. The chain has TRBV7-9 and TRBJ2-5; maybe TRBD2 (7 bases). Germline V gene data show CDR1 as SEHNR and CDR2 as FQNEAQ (reference sequence). This CDR3 is 15 amino acids long. V gave up 5 bases and J gave up 1 base, with 14 bases separating them. CDR3 DNA: TGTGCCAGCAGCGAGGGGGGGGCGTCCCAAGAGACCCAGTACTTC. Its translation is CASSEGGASQETQYF.

J is TRBJ2-5 and V is TRBV5-1; the match to TRBD2 covers 7 bases. This CDR3 has 15 amino acids. The germline CDR1 and CDR2 sequences are SGHRS and YFSETQ. J gave up 5 bases and V 0 bases, and 7 bases lay outside the gene matches. As DNA, the CDR3 is TGCGCCAGCAGCTTGGCCAGGGAGGGAGGCGAGACCCAGTACTTC. Translated: CASSLAREGGETQYF.

J is TRBJ2-1 and V is TRBV6-1; D call uncertain. Trimming removed 4 bases from V and 0 bases from J, with 7 bases in between. The CDR3 totals 14 residues. The germline V gene encodes CDR1 MNHNS and CDR2 SASEGT. The CDR3 spells CASSVTSSYNEQFF. The CDR3 DNA reads TGTGCCAGCAGTGTAACTTCCTCCTACAATGAGCAGTTCTTC.

The gene calls are TRBV3-1 and TRBJ2-2; D unresolved. The germline gives CDR1 LGHDT, CDR2 YNNKEL (reference sequence). This CDR3 contains 16 residues. The V end lost 0 bases, the J end lost 1 base, and 9 bases lay between the germline ends. The CDR3: CASSQDPGRNTGELFF. As DNA, the CDR3 is TGTGCCAGCAGCCAAGATCCCGGCAGGAACACCGGGGAGCTGTTTTTT.

This clonotype was recorded at least ten times. This chain uses TRBV5-5 with TRBJ1-6; TRBD1 might be the D (5 bases). V dropped 4 bases and J dropped 6 bases, with 17 bases sitting between them. Germline values: CDR1 SGHKS, CDR2 YYEKEE (reference sequence). This CDR3 region has 16 residues. The CDR3 region is CASSPWSGGINSPLHF. DNA of the CDR3: TGTGCCAGCAGCCCATGGTCGGGGGGGATTAATTCACCCCTCCACTTT.

This chain connects TRBV11-2 to TRBJ2-5, with D unclear. The V end was cut by 5 bases, the J end by 2 bases, with 15 bases between. CDR3 length equals 15 residues. The germline gives CDR1 SGHAT, CDR2 FQNNGV. The CDR3 DNA follows: TGTGCCAGCAGCCCGTGGCGGAGCATACAAGAGACCCAGTACTTC. This encodes CASSPWRSIQETQYF.

The rearrangement uses TRBV20-1 and TRBJ2-3; no firm D call. The CDR3 spans 14 residues. The V end was cut by 1 base, the J end by 2 bases, with 10 bases between. Germline V lookup: CDR1 DFQATT, CDR2 SNEGSKA (reference sequence). As DNA, the CDR3 is TGCAGTGCTAGAGCCGGGCAAAACACAGATACGCAGTATTTT. It is translated as CSARAGQNTDTQYF.

The genes are TRBV29-1 and TRBJ1-1; D not resolved. The V and J ends lost 4 bases and 0 bases respectively, with 9 bases between them. The CDR3 has 13 residues. CDR1 and CDR2 (germline): SQVTM, ANQGSEA. Here the CDR3 DNA reads TGCAGCGTTGTTCGGCAGATGAACACTGAAGCTTTCTTT. As protein: CSVVRQMNTEAFF.

This clonotype was observed a few times. The rearrangement joins TRBV7-2 to TRBJ2-1; TRBD2 matches at 9 bases. This CDR3 contains 16 residues. CDR1 and CDR2 from the germline V gene are SGHTA and FQGNSA. Trimming removed 5 bases from V and 6 bases from J; junction bases left unmatched: 11. CDR3 sequence reads: CASSIRGGAASNEQFF. The CDR3 DNA is TGTGCCAGCAGCATCCGCGGGGGGGCCGCCTCCAATGAGCAGTTCTTC. The whole variable domain, remainder taken from reference TRBV7-2 and TRBJ2-1, is GAGVSQSPSNKVTEKGKDVELRCDPISGHTALYWYRQSLGQGLEFLIYFQGNSAPDKSGLPSDRFSAERTGGSVSTLTIQRTQQEDSAVYLCASSIRGGAASNEQFFGPGTRLTVL.

This clonotype was picked up one time. The chain carries TRBV5-5 and TRBJ1-1, with no clear D. This CDR3 is built from 14 residues. Germline CDR1 reads SGHKS; CDR2 reads YYEKEE (reference sequence). The V gene lost 7 bases and the J gene lost 4 bases, with 17 bases spanning the gap. CDR3 DNA: TGTGCCAGCGCTTGGGAGCCGGGAGGCACTGAAGCTTTCTTT. It yields the protein CASAWEPGGTEAFF.